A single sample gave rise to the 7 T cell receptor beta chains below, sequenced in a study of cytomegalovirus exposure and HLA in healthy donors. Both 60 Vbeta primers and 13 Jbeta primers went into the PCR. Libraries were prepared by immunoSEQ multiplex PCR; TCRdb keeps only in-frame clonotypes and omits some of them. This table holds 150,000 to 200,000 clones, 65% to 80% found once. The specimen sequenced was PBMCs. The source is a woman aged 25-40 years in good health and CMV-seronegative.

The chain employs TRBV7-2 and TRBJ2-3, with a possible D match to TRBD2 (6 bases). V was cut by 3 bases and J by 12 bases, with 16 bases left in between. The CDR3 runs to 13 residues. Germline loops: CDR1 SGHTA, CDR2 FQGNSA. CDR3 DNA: TGTGCCAGCAGCTTCGGGACTCTCTTACTTCAGTATTTT. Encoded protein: CASSFGTLLLQYF.

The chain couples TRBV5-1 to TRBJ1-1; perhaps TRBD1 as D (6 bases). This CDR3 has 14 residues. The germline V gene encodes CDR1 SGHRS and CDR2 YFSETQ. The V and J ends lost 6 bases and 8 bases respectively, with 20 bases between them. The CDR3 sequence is CASNGETQGKEAFF. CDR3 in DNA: TGCGCCAGCAATGGCGAGACACAGGGAAAGGAAGCTTTCTTT.

As DNA, the CDR3 is TGTGCCAGCACCGGTGGAGGGGTCCATGGCTACACCTTC. It translates to CASTGGGVHGYTF. The V call is TRBV5-4, the J call TRBJ1-2; possible D gene TRBD1, 5 bases. V gave up 6 bases and J gave up 6 bases, with 15 bases separating them. The CDR3 is made up of 13 amino acids. In germline, CDR1 is SGHNT, CDR2 YYREEE (reference sequence). The complete variable domain, with remaining parts taken from reference TRBV5-4 and TRBJ1-2, reads ETGVTQSPTHLIKTRGQQVTLRCSSQSGHNTVSWYQQALGQGPQFIFQYYREEENGRGNFPPRFSGLQFPNYSSELNVNALELDDSALYLCASTGGGVHGYTFGSGTRLTVV.

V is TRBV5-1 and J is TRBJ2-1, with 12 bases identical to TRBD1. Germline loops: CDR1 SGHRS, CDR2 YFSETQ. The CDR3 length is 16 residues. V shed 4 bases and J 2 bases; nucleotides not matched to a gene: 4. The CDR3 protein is CASSPGQGAAYNEQFF. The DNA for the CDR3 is TGCGCCAGCAGCCCGGGACAGGGGGCGGCCTACAATGAGCAGTTCTTC.

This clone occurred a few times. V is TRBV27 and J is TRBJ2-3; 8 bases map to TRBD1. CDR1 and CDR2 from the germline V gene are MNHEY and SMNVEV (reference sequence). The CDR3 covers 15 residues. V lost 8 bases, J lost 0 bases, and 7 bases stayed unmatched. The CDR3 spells CASGHRGVSTDTQYF. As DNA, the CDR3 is TGTGCCAGCGGCCACAGGGGGGTAAGCACAGATACGCAGTATTTT.

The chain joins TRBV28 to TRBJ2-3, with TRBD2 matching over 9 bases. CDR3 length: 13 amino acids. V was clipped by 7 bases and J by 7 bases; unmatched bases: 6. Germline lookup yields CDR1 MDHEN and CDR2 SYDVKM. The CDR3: CASNLAGTHTQYF. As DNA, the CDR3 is TGTGCCAGCAACCTAGCGGGGACACATACGCAGTATTTT.

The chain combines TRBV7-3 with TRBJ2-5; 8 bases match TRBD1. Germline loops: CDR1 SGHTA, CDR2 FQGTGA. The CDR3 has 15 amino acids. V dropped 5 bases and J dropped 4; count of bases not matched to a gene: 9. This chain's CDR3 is CASSPTGDGGETQYF. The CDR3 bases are TGTGCCAGCAGCCCGACAGGGGACGGGGGAGAGACCCAGTACTTC. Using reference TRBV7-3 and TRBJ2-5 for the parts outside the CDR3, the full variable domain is GAGVSQTPSNKVTEKGKYVELRCDPISGHTALYWYRQSLGQGPEFLIYFQGTGAADDSGLPNDRFFAVRPEGSVSTLKIQRTERGDSAVYLCASSPTGDGGETQYFGPGTRLLVL.